Below are 16 T cell receptor beta chains sequenced from a single sample in a study of T cells in Graves' hyperthyroidism and ophthalmopathy (dated 2019 in TCRdb). Libraries were prepared through multiplex PCR. The sample was run on an Illumina HiSeq 2000. The TCR beta CDR3 regions were amplified from the RNA transcripts. A first-round RT-PCR of the TCR CDR3 used the HTBI primer set with the Qiagen OneStep RT-PCR kit. TCRdb reprocessing: public reads trimmed at Q25 with fastp, clones called with MiXCR, in-frame beta chains kept. CDR3 protein duplicates are merged, each entry listing the most common genes and DNA. The table for this sample lists under 400,000 distinct CDR3 sequences; roughly 13% of them were counted only once. The top ten hold 9.2% of the sample. The specimen was blood. These receptors all come from a woman aged 18-30 years with Graves' hyperthyroidism.

Many counts were recorded for this clonotype. This chain joins TRBV3-1 and TRBJ2-1, with TRBD2 matching 7 bases. From germline, CDR1 is LGHDT and CDR2 YNNKEL (reference sequence). The CDR3 runs to 12 residues. V shed 5 bases and J 11 bases; nucleotides not matched to a gene: 6. As DNA, the CDR3 is TGTGCCAGCAGCGACACCGGGACTAAGCAGTTCTTC. Translated: CASSDTGTKQFF.

Ten or more counts support this clonotype. The gene calls are TRBV5-1 and TRBJ2-7; 7 bases map to TRBD2. The CDR3 is 15 amino acids. With V trimmed by 4 bases and J by 4 bases, 11 bases remained unmatched. CDR1 and CDR2 from the germline V gene are SGHRS and YFSETQ. CDR3 DNA: TGCGCCAGCAGCGTGGGGGGGAGCGCGGCATACGAGCAGTACTTC. Amino acid sequence: CASSVGGSAAYEQYF. The whole variable domain, filled in from reference TRBV5-1 and TRBJ2-7, reads KAGVTQTPRYLIKTRGQQVTLSCSPISGHRSVSWYQQTPGQGLQFLFEYFSETQRNKGNFPGRFSGRQFSNSRSEMNVSTLELGDSALYLCASSVGGSAAYEQYFGPGTRLTVT.

This clonotype came up many times. The genes are TRBV4-3 and TRBJ2-7, with D perhaps matching TRBD2 (6 bases). Trimming shortened V by 1 base and J by 0 bases, and 10 bases separated the two germline ends. Germline V gene sequence: CDR1 LGHNA, CDR2 YSLEER. The CDR3 loop spans 15 amino acids. As DNA, the CDR3 is TGCGCCAGCAGCCAAGCTAGCGCCAGCTCCTACGAGCAGTACTTC. Its translation is CASSQASASSYEQYF.

This clonotype was seen many times. The V call is TRBV6-2 or TRBV6-3, the J call TRBJ2-7, with D possibly matching TRBD1 (5 bases). The CDR3 spans 13 residues. Trimming removed 5 bases from V and 5 bases from J, with 13 bases in between. The germline gives CDR1 MNHEY, CDR2 SVGEGT. The CDR3: CASSLLTVDEQYF. In DNA form, the CDR3 reads TGTGCCAGCAGTCTCCTGACAGTGGACGAGCAGTACTTC.

At least ten counts were recorded for this clonotype. The V gene is TRBV12-3 or TRBV12-4, the J gene TRBJ1-6; D unresolved. Trimming left V 5 bases short and J 5 bases short, with 13 bases between. This CDR3 comprises 15 residues. CDR3 nucleotides: TGTGCCAGCAGTCCCTCAGGCGCCGATAATTCACCCCTCCACTTT. It translates to CASSPSGADNSPLHF.

This clonotype was counted at least ten times. V usage is TRBV5-1 and J usage is TRBJ2-7; 8 positions match TRBD1. The CDR3 loop spans 12 amino acids. Looked up from germline, CDR1 is SGHRS and CDR2 is YFSETQ. V was pared by 5 bases and J by 7 bases, with 5 bases of the junction left unmatched. The CDR3 DNA sequence: TGCGCCAGCAGAGAAACAGGGGGTGAGCAGTACTTC. Protein: CASRETGGEQYF.

This clonotype was counted a few times. The chain carries TRBV28 and TRBJ1-4; D might be TRBD1 (6 bases). Trimming took off 5 bases at V and 7 bases at J, with 14 bases between the two ends. CDR1 is MDHEN, CDR2 SYDVKM, per germline. The length of the CDR3 is 14 residues. The CDR3 protein is CASSLRGPSEKLFF. CDR3 coding DNA: TGTGCCAGCAGTCTCAGGGGCCCGAGTGAAAAACTGTTTTTT.

This clonotype was seen at least ten times. The chain recombines TRBV28 with TRBJ2-7; 9 bases are a match to TRBD1. This CDR3 is built from 15 residues. Trimming cost V 7 bases and J 2 bases; bases outside gene matches: 9. Germline V lookup: CDR1 MDHEN, CDR2 SYDVKM. CDR3 nucleotide sequence: TGTGCCAGCACCCTCAAGGACAGGGGCCCCTACGAGCAGTACTTC. It translates to CASTLKDRGPYEQYF. The full variable domain, with the rest looked up from reference TRBV28 and TRBJ2-7, is DVKVTQSSRYLVKRTGEKVFLECVQDMDHENMFWYRQDPGLGLRLIYFSYDVKMKEKGDIPEGYSVSREKKERFSLILESASTNQTSMYLCASTLKDRGPYEQYFGPGTRLTVT.

This clonotype has a count of ten or more. The chain employs TRBV11-2 and TRBJ2-2; D not certain. With 0 bases removed from V and 7 bases from J, the gap between germline ends came to 6 bases. Per germline, CDR1 SGHAT and CDR2 FQNNGV. This CDR3 has 13 residues. In DNA, the CDR3 is TGTGCCAGCAGCTTAGATCAGCACGGGGAGCTGTTTTTT. Translated: CASSLDQHGELFF.

This clonotype came up many times. The genes are TRBV20-1 and TRBJ1-5; 7 bases fit TRBD1. This CDR3 contains 19 residues. The germline gives CDR1 DFQATT, CDR2 SNEGSKA (reference sequence). V lost 1 base to trimming and J lost 2 bases; unmatched junction nucleotides: 17. The CDR3, as DNA: TGCAGTGCTAGAGTTTTTGAGACAGGGACCATTATGGGCAATCAGCCCCAGCATTTT. As protein: CSARVFETGTIMGNQPQHF.

In its sample, this clonotype was seen a few times. The rearrangement joins TRBV9 to TRBJ2-7; D is ambiguous. The CDR3 is 13 amino acids. Trimming pared 3 bases from V and 3 bases from J, leaving 10 bases between. Germline V gives CDR1 SGDLS, CDR2 YYNGEE. This CDR3 reads CASSDSPGYEQYF. Here the CDR3 DNA reads TGTGCCAGCAGCGATTCCCCCGGCTACGAGCAGTACTTC.

Ten or more counts support this clonotype. The chain recombines TRBV28 with TRBJ2-1; 12 bases line up with TRBD2. The CDR3 runs to 18 residues. Germline CDR1 and CDR2: MDHEN and SYDVKM. V dropped 5 bases and J dropped 6; count of bases not matched to a gene: 14. The CDR3 loop reads CASSQPSPLAGGANEQFF. The CDR3 bases are TGTGCCAGCAGTCAACCCTCTCCCCTAGCGGGAGGGGCCAATGAGCAGTTCTTC. The full variable domain, rest sourced from reference TRBV28 and TRBJ2-1, is DVKVTQSSRYLVKRTGEKVFLECVQDMDHENMFWYRQDPGLGLRLIYFSYDVKMKEKGDIPEGYSVSREKKERFSLILESASTNQTSMYLCASSQPSPLAGGANEQFFGPGTRLTVL.

This clonotype was observed a handful of times. The V and J genes are TRBV19 and TRBJ1-4, with unresolved D. Trimming shortened V by 3 bases and J by 2 bases, and 7 bases separated the two germline ends. CDR1 is LNHDA and CDR2 is SQIVND in the germline V gene (reference sequence). The CDR3 extends over 14 amino acids. CDR3 DNA sequence: TGTGCCAGTAGTATCAGCCGTACTAATGAAAAACTGTTTTTT. Its translation is CASSISRTNEKLFF.

The sample holds a few counts of this clonotype. The chain has TRBV7-2 and TRBJ1-3; no clear D. V was cut by 2 bases and J by 0 bases, with 8 bases left in between. Germline V gene sequence: CDR1 SGHTA, CDR2 FQGNSA. The length of the CDR3 is 15 residues. Here the CDR3 DNA reads TGTGCCAGCAGCTTACACGGGTCCTCTGGAAACACCATATATTTT. Encoded protein: CASSLHGSSGNTIYF.

This clonotype was counted ten times or more. CDR3 residues: CASRNGQGSDTQYF. DNA of the CDR3: TGTGCCAGCAGGAACGGACAGGGATCAGATACGCAGTATTTT. The rearrangement uses TRBV28 and TRBJ2-3, with TRBD1 matching 8 bases. The V gene's germline CDR1 is MDHEN and CDR2 SYDVKM. V shed 6 bases, J shed 4 bases, and the junction held 6 bases outside the gene matches. CDR3 length equals 14 residues.

The genes are TRBV9 and TRBJ1-5; D gene unclear. V lost 0 bases and J lost 3, with 7 bases in between. The CDR3 has 14 amino acids. CDR1 is SGDLS, CDR2 YYNGEE, per germline. The CDR3 spells CASSVDSNNQPQHF. For the CDR3, the DNA is TGTGCCAGCAGCGTAGACAGCAACAATCAGCCCCAGCATTTT.